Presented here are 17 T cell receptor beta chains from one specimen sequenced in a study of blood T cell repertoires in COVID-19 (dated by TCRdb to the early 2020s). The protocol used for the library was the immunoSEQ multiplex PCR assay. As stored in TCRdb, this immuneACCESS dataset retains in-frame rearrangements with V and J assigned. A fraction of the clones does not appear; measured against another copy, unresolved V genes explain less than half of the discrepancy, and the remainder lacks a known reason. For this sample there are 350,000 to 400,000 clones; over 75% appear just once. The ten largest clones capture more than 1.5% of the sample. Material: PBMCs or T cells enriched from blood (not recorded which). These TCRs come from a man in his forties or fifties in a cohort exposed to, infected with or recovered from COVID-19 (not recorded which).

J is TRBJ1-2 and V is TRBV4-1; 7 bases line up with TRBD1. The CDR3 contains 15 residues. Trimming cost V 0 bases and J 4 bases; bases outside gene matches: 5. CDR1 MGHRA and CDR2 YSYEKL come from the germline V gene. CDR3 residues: CASSQDDDRVYGYTF. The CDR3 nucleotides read TGCGCCAGCAGCCAAGATGACGACAGGGTCTATGGCTACACCTTC.

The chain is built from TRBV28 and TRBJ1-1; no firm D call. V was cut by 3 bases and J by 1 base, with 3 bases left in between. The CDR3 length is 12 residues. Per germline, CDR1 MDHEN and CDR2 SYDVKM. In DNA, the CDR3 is TGTGCCAGCAGTTTCGGGAACACTGAAGCTTTCTTT. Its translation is CASSFGNTEAFF.

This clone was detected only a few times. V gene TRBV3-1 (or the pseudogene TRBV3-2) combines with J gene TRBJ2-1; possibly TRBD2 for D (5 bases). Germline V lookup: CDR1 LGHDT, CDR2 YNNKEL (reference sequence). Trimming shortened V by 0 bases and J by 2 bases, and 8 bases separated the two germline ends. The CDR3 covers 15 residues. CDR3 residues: CASSQEVTTYNEQFF. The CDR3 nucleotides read TGTGCCAGCAGCCAAGAGGTGACTACCTACAATGAGCAGTTCTTC.

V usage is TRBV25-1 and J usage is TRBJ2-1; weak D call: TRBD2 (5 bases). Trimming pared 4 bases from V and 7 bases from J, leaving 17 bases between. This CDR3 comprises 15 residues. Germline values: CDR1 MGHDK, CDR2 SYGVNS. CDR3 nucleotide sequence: TGTGCCAGCAGTGCCCGACCGACCCGGGATAATGAGCAGTTCTTC. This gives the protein CASSARPTRDNEQFF.

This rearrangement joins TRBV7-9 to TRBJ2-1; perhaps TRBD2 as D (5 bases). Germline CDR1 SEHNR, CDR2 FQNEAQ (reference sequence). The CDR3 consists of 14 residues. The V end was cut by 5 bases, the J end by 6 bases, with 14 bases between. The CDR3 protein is CASSLIPSSNEQFF. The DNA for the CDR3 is TGTGCCAGCAGCCTCATCCCTAGCAGCAATGAGCAGTTCTTC.

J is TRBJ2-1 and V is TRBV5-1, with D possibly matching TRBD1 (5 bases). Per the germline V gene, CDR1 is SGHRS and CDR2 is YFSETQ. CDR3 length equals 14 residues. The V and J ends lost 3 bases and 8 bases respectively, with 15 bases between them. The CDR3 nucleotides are TGCGCCAGCAGCTCAGCCAGGGTTATAGATGAGCAGTTCTTC. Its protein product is CASSSARVIDEQFF.

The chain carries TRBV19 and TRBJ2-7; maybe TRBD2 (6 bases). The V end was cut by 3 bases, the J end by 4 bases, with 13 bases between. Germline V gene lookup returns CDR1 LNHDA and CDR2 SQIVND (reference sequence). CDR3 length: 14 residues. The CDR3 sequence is CASSISGSGYEQYF. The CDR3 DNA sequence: TGTGCCAGTAGTATTTCCGGGAGTGGATACGAGCAGTACTTC.

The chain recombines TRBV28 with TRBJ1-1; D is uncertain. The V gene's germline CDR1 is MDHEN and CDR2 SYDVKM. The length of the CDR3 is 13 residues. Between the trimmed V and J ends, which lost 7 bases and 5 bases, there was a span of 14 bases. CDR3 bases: TGTGCCAGCACACGGATTACGGGGACTGAAGCTTTCTTT. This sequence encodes CASTRITGTEAFF.

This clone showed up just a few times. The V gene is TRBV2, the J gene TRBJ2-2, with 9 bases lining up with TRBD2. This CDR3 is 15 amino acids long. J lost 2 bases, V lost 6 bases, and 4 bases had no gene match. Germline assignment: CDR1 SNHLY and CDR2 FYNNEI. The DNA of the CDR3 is TGTGCCAGCAGGTATAGCGGGAGAAACACCGGGGAGCTGTTTTTT. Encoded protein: CASRYSGRNTGELFF.

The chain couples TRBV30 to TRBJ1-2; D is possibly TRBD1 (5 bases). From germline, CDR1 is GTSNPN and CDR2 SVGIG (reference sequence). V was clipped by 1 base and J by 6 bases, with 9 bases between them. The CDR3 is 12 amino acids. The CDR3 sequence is CAWSEGPHGYTF. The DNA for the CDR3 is TGTGCCTGGAGTGAGGGGCCTCATGGCTACACCTTC.

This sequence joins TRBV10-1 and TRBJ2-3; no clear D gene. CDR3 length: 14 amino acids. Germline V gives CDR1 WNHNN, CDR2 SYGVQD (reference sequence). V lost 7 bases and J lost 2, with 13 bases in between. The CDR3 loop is CASTPWPPTDTQYF. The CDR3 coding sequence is TGCGCCAGCACCCCGTGGCCCCCCACAGATACGCAGTATTTT.

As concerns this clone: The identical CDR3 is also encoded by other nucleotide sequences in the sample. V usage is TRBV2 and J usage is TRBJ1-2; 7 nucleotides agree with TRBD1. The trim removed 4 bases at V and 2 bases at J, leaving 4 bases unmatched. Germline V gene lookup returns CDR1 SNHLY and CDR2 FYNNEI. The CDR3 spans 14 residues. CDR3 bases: TGTGCCAGCAGTGCCCGGACAGGCAACTATGGCTACACCTTC. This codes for CASSARTGNYGYTF.

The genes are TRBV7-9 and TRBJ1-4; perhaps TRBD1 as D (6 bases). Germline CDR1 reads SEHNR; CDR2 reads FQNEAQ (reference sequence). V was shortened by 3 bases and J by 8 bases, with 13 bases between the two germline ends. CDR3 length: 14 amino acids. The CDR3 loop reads CASSFGGLYEKLFF. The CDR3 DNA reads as TGTGCCAGCAGCTTCGGGGGGCTATACGAAAAACTGTTTTTT.

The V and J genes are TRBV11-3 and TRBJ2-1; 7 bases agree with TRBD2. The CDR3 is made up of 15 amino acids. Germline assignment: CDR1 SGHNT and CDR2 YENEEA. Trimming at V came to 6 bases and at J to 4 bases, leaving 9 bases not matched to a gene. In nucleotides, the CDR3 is TGTGCCAGCAGTAGAACTAGCGACGGGTACAATGAGCAGTTCTTC. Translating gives CASSRTSDGYNEQFF. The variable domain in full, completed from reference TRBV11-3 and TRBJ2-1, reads EAGVVQSPRYKIIEKKQPVAFWCNPISGHNTLYWYLQNLGQGPELLIRYENEEAVDDSQLPKDRFSAERLKGVDSTLKIQPAELGDSAVYLCASSRTSDGYNEQFFGPGTRLTVL.

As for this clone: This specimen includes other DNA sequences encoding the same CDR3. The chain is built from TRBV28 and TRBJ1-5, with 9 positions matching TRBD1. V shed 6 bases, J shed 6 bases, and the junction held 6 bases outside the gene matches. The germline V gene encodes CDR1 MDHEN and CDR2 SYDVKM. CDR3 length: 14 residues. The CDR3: CASRGDREGQPQHF. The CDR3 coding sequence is TGTGCCAGCAGGGGGGACAGGGAGGGTCAGCCCCAGCATTTT.

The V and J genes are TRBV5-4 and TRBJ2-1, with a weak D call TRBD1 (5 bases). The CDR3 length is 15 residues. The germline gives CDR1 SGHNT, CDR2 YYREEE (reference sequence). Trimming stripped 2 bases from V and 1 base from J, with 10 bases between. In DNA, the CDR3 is TGTGCCAGCAGCTTAGGGGCAGTTTCCTACAATGAGCAGTTCTTC. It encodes CASSLGAVSYNEQFF.

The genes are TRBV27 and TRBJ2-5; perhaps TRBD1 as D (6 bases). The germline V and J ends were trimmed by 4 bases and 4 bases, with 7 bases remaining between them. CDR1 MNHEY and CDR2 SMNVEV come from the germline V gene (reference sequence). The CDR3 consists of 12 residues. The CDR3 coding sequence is TGTGCCAGCAGTTCCAGGGGAGAGACCCAGTACTTC. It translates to CASSSRGETQYF.